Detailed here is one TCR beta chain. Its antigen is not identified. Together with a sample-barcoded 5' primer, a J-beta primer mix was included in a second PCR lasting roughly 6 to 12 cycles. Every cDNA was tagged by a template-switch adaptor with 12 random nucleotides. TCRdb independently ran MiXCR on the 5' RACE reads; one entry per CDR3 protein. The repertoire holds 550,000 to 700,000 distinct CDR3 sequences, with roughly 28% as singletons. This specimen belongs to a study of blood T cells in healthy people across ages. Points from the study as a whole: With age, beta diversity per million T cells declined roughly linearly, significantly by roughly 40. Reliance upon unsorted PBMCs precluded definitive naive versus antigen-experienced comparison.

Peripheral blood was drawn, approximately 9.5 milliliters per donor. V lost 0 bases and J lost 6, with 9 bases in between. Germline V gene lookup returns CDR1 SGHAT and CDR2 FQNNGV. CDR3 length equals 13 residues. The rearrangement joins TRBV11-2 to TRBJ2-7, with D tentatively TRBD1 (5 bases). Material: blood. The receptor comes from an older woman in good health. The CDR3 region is CASSLDRVGEQYF. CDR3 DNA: TGTGCCAGCAGCTTAGACAGGGTTGGCGAGCAGTACTTC.